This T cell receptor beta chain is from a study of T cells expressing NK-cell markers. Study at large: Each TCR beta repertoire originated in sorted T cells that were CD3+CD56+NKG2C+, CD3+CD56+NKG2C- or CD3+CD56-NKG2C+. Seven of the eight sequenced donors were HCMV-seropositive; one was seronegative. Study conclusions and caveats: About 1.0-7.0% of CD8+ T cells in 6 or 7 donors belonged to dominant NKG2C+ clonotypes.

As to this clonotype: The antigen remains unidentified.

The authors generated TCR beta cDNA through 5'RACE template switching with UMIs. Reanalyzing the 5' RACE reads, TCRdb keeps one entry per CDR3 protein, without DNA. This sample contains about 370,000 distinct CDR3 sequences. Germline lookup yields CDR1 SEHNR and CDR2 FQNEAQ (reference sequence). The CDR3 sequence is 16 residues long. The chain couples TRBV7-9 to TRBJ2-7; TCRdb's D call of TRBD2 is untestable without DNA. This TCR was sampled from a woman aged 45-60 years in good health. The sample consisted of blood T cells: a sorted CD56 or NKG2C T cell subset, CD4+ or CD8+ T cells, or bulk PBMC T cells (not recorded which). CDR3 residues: CASSQDAGALSYEQYF.